These T cell receptor beta chains were read from a single sample in a study of siplizumab effects on memory and regulatory T cells. Assay: immunoSEQ multiplex PCR; the TCRdb copy retains only in-frame clones and omits some. The data hold about 69,000 clones, with approximately 88% observed a single time. Specimen: Tregs sorted from blood. These receptors all stem from a human donor in good health. CDR3s include the opening cysteine and the closing phenylalanine or tryptophan. D genes are given only for firm matches. Size is stated for part of the rows, as once, few or many counts, or as a class when the clone is expanded.

TRBV19	.	.	TRBJ2-6	CASSNIRGSGANVLTF	TGTGCCAGTAGTAACATCAGGGGCTCTGGGGCCAACGTCCTGACTTTC
TRBV9	.	.	TRBJ2-3	CASSSQRGTDTQYF	TGTGCCAGCAGCTCCCAGCGGGGCACAGATACGCAGTATTTT
TRBV30	.	.	TRBJ1-4	CAGTSGAGGEKLFF	TGTGCCGGAACATCCGGGGCCGGAGGGGAAAAACTGTTTTTT
TRBV28	.	.	TRBJ1-2	CATASTAPRGNGYTF	TGTGCCACCGCAAGCACCGCCCCCCGAGGCAATGGCTACACCTTC
TRBV10-3	.	.	TRBJ1-2	CAISESGSGYTF	TGTGCCATCAGTGAGTCAGGGAGCGGCTACACCTTC
TRBV6-1	.	TRBD1	TRBJ2-1	CASMTGIDEQFF	TGTGCCAGCATGACAGGGATCGATGAGCAGTTCTTC
TRBV29-1	.	TRBD1	TRBJ2-7	CSVRDRGASYEQYF	TGCAGCGTTCGGGACAGGGGCGCTTCCTACGAGCAGTACTTC
TRBV28	.	.	TRBJ2-2	CASNTGNSPGELFF	TGTGCCAGCAACACAGGGAATTCCCCCGGGGAGCTGTTTTTT
TRBV5-1	.	.	TRBJ2-2	CASSPGTKNTGELFF	TGCGCCAGCAGCCCTGGGACGAAGAACACCGGGGAGCTGTTTTTT
TRBV19	.	.	TRBJ1-5	CASSMGGRNNQPQHF	TGTGCCAGTAGTATGGGGGGGAGGAACAATCAGCCCCAGCATTTT
TRBV7-2	.	.	TRBJ1-5	CASSLAPNQPQHF	TGTGCCAGCAGCTTAGCCCCCAATCAGCCCCAGCATTTT
TRBV21-1	.	.	TRBJ1-5	CASSKAQEESYNQPQHF	TGTGCCAGCAGCAAAGCGCAAGAGGAAAGTTACAATCAGCCCCAGCATTTT
TRBV5-4	.	TRBD2	TRBJ2-7	CASSTGGSYEQYF	TGTGCCAGCAGCACGGGGGGGTCCTACGAGCAGTACTTC
TRBV29-1	.	.	TRBJ1-2	CSVDTLAGPYGYTF	TGCAGCGTTGATACCCTAGCAGGACCCTATGGCTACACCTTC
TRBV29-1	.	.	TRBJ2-1	CSARGNWDNEQFF	TGCAGCGCCCGGGGTAACTGGGACAATGAGCAGTTCTTC
TRBV20-1	.	.	TRBJ2-3	CSAKMDTQYF	TGCAGTGCGAAGATGGATACGCAGTATTTT
TRBV19	once	TRBD1	TRBJ2-3	CASRLQGADLDTQYF	TGTGCCAGTAGGTTACAGGGGGCAGACCTGGATACGCAGTATTTT
TRBV4-3	.	TRBD2	TRBJ2-1	CASSQRGSSYEQFF	TGCGCCAGCAGCCAGCGCGGGAGTTCGTATGAGCAGTTCTTC
TRBV28	.	TRBD1	TRBJ1-5	CASSFNRGLQPQHF	TGTGCCAGCAGTTTTAACAGGGGGCTTCAGCCCCAGCATTTT
TRBV29-1	.	TRBD1	TRBJ2-1	CSVELGTGLILSEQFF	TGCAGCGTTGAACTTGGGACAGGGTTGATCCTCAGCGAGCAGTTCTTC
TRBV15	.	.	TRBJ2-3	CATSRDRLYEDTQYF	TGTGCCACCAGCAGAGATCGACTTTACGAGGATACGCAGTATTTT
TRBV6-5	.	.	TRBJ2-2	CASSLRTGELFF	TGTGCCAGCAGCCTCCGGACCGGGGAGCTGTTTTTT
TRBV5-1	.	.	TRBJ1-2	CASSLAHRGDGYTF	TGCGCCAGCAGCTTGGCCCACCGGGGTGATGGCTACACCTTC
TRBV10-3	once	TRBD1	TRBJ2-2	CAISRQGPNTGELFF	TGTGCCATCAGTCGACAGGGCCCGAACACCGGGGAGCTGTTTTTT
TRBV18	once	TRBD2	TRBJ2-5	CASASGRAGTQYF	TGTGCCAGCGCTAGCGGGAGGGCCGGGACCCAGTACTTC
TRBV7-2	.	.	TRBJ2-3	CASSFRGTSTDTQYF	TGTGCCAGCAGTTTTCGGGGTACTAGCACAGATACGCAGTATTTT
TRBV6-6	.	.	TRBJ2-1	CASSPNVNEQFF	TGTGCCAGCAGCCCTAATGTCAATGAGCAGTTCTTC
TRBV18	once	.	TRBJ1-4	CASSPGEKLFF	TGTGCCAGCTCACCTGGTGAAAAACTGTTTTTT
TRBV19	.	.	TRBJ2-2	CASSMGAGELFF	TGTGCCAGTAGTATGGGGGCCGGGGAGCTGTTTTTT
TRBV29-1	.	.	TRBJ2-5	CSVDGGWETQYF	TGCAGCGTCGATGGGGGGTGGGAGACCCAGTACTTC
TRBV15	.	.	TRBJ1-3	CATSRDPWVTGNTIYF	TGTGCCACCAGCAGAGATCCATGGGTTACTGGAAACACCATATATTTT
TRBV5-1	.	.	TRBJ2-4	CASSLGVTGFVNIQYF	TGCGCCAGCAGCTTGGGGGTTACAGGGTTTGTTAACATTCAGTACTTC
TRBV2	.	.	TRBJ2-1	CASKRRDVFSMQFF	TGTGCCAGCAAACGCCGGGACGTATTTTCAATGCAGTTCTTC
TRBV7-2	.	.	TRBJ2-7	CASSLALYEQYF	TGTGCCAGCAGCTTAGCGCTTTACGAGCAGTACTTC
TRBV18	once	.	TRBJ1-3	CASSPVLLSGNTIYF	TGTGCCAGCTCACCAGTATTGCTCTCTGGAAACACCATATATTTT
TRBV7-2	.	.	TRBJ2-7	CASSRDYEQYF	TGTGCCAGCAGCCGGGACTACGAGCAGTACTTC
TRBV2	few	.	TRBJ1-2	CASTPTNYGYTF	TGTGCCAGCACCCCCACTAACTATGGCTACACCTTC
TRBV7-8	.	TRBD2	TRBJ2-3	CASSLGGTSAMQQYF	TGTGCCAGCAGCTTAGGTGGGACTAGCGCTATGCAGCAGTATTTT
TRBV7-2	.	.	TRBJ2-4	CASSSVAKNIQYF	TGTGCCAGCAGCTCAGTAGCCAAAAACATTCAGTACTTC
TRBV6-5	.	TRBD1	TRBJ2-2	CASGRTGGDTGELFF	TGTGCCAGCGGAAGGACAGGGGGCGACACCGGGGAGCTGTTTTTT
TRBV18	.	.	TRBJ2-1	CASSLLTALAENIYNEQFF	TGTGCCAGCTCACTACTCACAGCACTAGCAGAAAATATCTACAATGAGCAGTTCTTC
TRBV18	.	TRBD1	TRBJ1-1	CASSPPLGQGTEAFF	TGTGCCAGCTCACCACCATTGGGACAGGGCACTGAAGCTTTCTTT
TRBV19	.	TRBD1	TRBJ1-3	CASSMGDRRGNTIYF	TGTGCCAGTAGTATGGGGGACAGAAGGGGAAACACCATATATTTT
TRBV18	.	TRBD2	TRBJ2-1	CASSPPLGLAGVNEQFF	TGTGCCAGCTCACCACCTTTGGGTCTAGCGGGAGTCAATGAGCAGTTCTTC
TRBV18	.	TRBD1	TRBJ2-5	CASSPPGAGTGTQYF	TGTGCCAGCTCACCACCGGGGGCAGGGACAGGGACCCAGTACTTC